The 30 T cell receptor beta chains below were found in one sample sequenced in a study of vaccination and CD4 T cells after COVID-19 (dated by TCRdb to between 2021 and 2024). The treatment or condition label corresponds to: roughly nine-day PBMC culture with coronavirus spike peptide pools or control peptides (ViraFEST assay). Library method: PCR. Sequencing used an Illumina iSeq 100. DNA from cultured CD4+ T cells was subjected to TCR sequencing with the Oncomine TCR Beta short-read assay at the Johns Hopkins FTIC core. The raw public data were reprocessed by TCRdb itself: fastp quality trimming at Q25, MiXCR clonotype calling, in-frame beta chains only. Records with the same CDR3 protein are collapsed into one entry carrying the most frequent genes and DNA. In all, the sample holds 21,000 or so distinct CDR3 sequences, and roughly 54% of those were seen once. The ten largest account for approximately 5.9% of the sample.

Their antigens are not known. The sequenced sample was CD4+ T cells from blood, cultured in vitro. The receptors derive from a human donor who had recovered from COVID-19.

This clonotype was observed a handful of times. The V gene is TRBV27, the J gene TRBJ1-6, with D unclear. Germline values: CDR1 MNHEY, CDR2 SMNVEV (reference sequence). The CDR3 sequence is 12 residues long. V was clipped by 5 bases and J by 5 bases, with 4 bases between them. This chain's CDR3 is CASSGNNSPLHF. The CDR3 region has the DNA TGTGCCAGCAGTGGTAATAATTCACCCCTCCACTTT.

V usage is TRBV19 and J usage is TRBJ1-5, with TRBD1 matching 10 bases. The length of the CDR3 is 18 residues. V lost 3 bases and J lost 1; bases outside the gene matches: 9. Germline V gene sequence: CDR1 LNHDA, CDR2 SQIVND (reference sequence). The chain's CDR3 is CASSIRDRGVWSNQPQHF. The CDR3 bases are TGTGCCAGTAGTATCAGGGACAGGGGAGTATGGAGCAATCAGCCCCAGCATTTT.

This clonotype came up a few times. This sequence joins TRBV19 and TRBJ1-1, with D unresolved. Between the trimmed V and J ends, which lost 3 bases and 2 bases, there was a span of 10 bases. The CDR3 is made up of 14 amino acids. The germline V gene has CDR1 LNHDA and CDR2 SQIVND (reference sequence). The CDR3 protein is CASSIQALNTEAFF. CDR3 nucleotide sequence: TGTGCCAGTAGTATCCAGGCCCTAAACACTGAAGCTTTCTTT.

The chain links TRBV5-1 to TRBJ2-3, with TRBD2 matching over 7 bases. Germline V gene data show CDR1 as SGHRS and CDR2 as YFSETQ. V was clipped by 2 bases and J by 3 bases; unmatched bases: 9. The length of the CDR3 is 16 residues. The CDR3 is CASSFPLGGGTDTQYF. For the CDR3, the DNA is TGCGCCAGCAGCTTCCCCCTAGGCGGGGGAACAGATACGCAGTATTTT.

The rearrangement links TRBV28 to TRBJ1-5; TRBD1 matches 8 bases. CDR3 length: 14 amino acids. V shed 10 bases, J shed 3 bases, and the junction held 8 bases outside the gene matches. Germline V gene sequence: CDR1 MDHEN, CDR2 SYDVKM. The CDR3 here is CAITGGLPNQPQHF. DNA for the CDR3: TGTGCCATAACAGGGGGTCTCCCCAATCAGCCCCAGCATTTT.

This clonotype turned up a few times. The rearrangement links TRBV15 to TRBJ2-5; a weak D match, TRBD2 (5 bases). Trimming stripped 5 bases from V and 5 bases from J, with 15 bases between. The CDR3 consists of 14 residues. CDR1 is LNHNV, CDR2 YYDKDF, per germline (reference sequence). The CDR3 sequence: CATSHTTPGETQYF. The CDR3 nucleotides are TGTGCCACCAGCCACACCACCCCGGGGGAGACCCAGTACTTC.

This chain joins TRBV19 and TRBJ1-5, with D unresolved. In germline, CDR1 is LNHDA, CDR2 SQIVND (reference sequence). This CDR3 has 14 residues. V was cut by 3 bases and J by 5 bases, with 11 bases left in between. CDR3 amino acids: CASSISYRYQPQHF. CDR3 nucleotides: TGTGCCAGTAGTATCTCCTATCGTTATCAGCCCCAGCATTTT.

V is TRBV10-1 and J is TRBJ2-7, with D uncertain. V shed 4 bases and J shed 6 bases, with 10 bases lying between them. CDR3 length: 12 amino acids. CDR1 is WNHNN and CDR2 is SYGVQD in the germline V gene (reference sequence). The CDR3 nucleotides are TGCGCCAGCAGTGGTAACTATGGCGAGCAGTACTTC. Amino acids: CASSGNYGEQYF.

Here the CDR3 DNA reads TGTGCCAGCAGCCGGGACAGGACCGGGGAGCTGTTTTTT. It translates to CASSRDRTGELFF. The V call is TRBV7-2, the J call TRBJ2-2; 8 bases align to TRBD1. Germline CDR1 is SGHTA and CDR2 is FQGNSA. This CDR3 has 13 amino acids. Trimming cost V 5 bases and J 5 bases; bases outside gene matches: 1.

The chain couples TRBV12-3 or TRBV12-4 to TRBJ1-2; 7 bases align to TRBD1. After removal of 3 bases from V and 0 bases from J, the junction contained 10 bases not matched to a gene. This CDR3 contains 17 residues. The CDR3 reads CASSFSSGTVANYGYTF. The CDR3 nucleotides are TGTGCCAGCAGTTTTAGTTCGGGGACAGTAGCTAACTATGGCTACACCTTC.

V gene TRBV20-1 combines with J gene TRBJ1-5; the D is unclear. The germline V and J ends were trimmed by 5 bases and 6 bases, with 14 bases remaining between them. This CDR3 spans 13 amino acids. Germline V gene data show CDR1 as DFQATT and CDR2 as SNEGSKA (reference sequence). CDR3 DNA: TGCAGTGCTTCGGACCAAGACCTTCAGCCCCAGCATTTT. Translation: CSASDQDLQPQHF.

This clonotype has just one count. The chain has TRBV12-3 or TRBV12-4 and TRBJ2-2; D is unclear. CDR3 size: 15 residues. Trimming removed 1 base from V and 5 bases from J, with 11 bases in between. CDR3 in amino acids: CASSLGAQETGELFF. CDR3 DNA sequence: TGTGCCAGCAGTTTAGGTGCCCAGGAAACCGGGGAGCTGTTTTTT.

The J gene is TRBJ2-7, the V gene TRBV19, with 9 bases matching TRBD1. Germline-derived CDR1 and CDR2 are LNHDA and SQIVND (reference sequence). Trimming at V came to 10 bases and at J to 6 bases, leaving 16 bases not matched to a gene. CDR3 length: 15 amino acids. In nucleotides, the CDR3 is TGTGCCACCAGTAGTTCGAGGACAGGGGTGGTCGAGCAGTACTTC. Protein product: CATSSSRTGVVEQYF.

The chain carries TRBV29-1 and TRBJ1-5, with D possibly matching TRBD1 (5 bases). CDR3 size: 14 residues. The germline V and J ends were trimmed by 6 bases and 7 bases, with 19 bases remaining between them. The germline CDR1 and CDR2 sequences are SQVTM and ANQGSEA. CDR3 sequence reads: CSVPPGRGRQPQHF. The CDR3 DNA reads as TGCAGCGTCCCCCCAGGGAGGGGACGCCAGCCCCAGCATTTT.

The chain carries TRBV18 and TRBJ2-5, with D unresolved. CDR3 length: 11 residues. Trimming cost V 8 bases and J 4 bases, with 8 bases left between them. Germline V gene data show CDR1 as KGHSH and CDR2 as LQKENI. The chain's CDR3 is CASPPTETQYF. The DNA of the CDR3 is TGTGCCAGCCCGCCCACAGAGACCCAGTACTTC.

J is TRBJ2-5 and V is TRBV20-1; 9 bases agree with TRBD2. V was pared by 0 bases and J by 7 bases, with 9 bases of the junction left unmatched. CDR3 length equals 15 residues. CDR1 and CDR2 (germline): DFQATT, SNEGSKA (reference sequence). The CDR3 DNA reads TGCAGTGCTAGAGATGGCGGGAGGGCTACGTGGACCCAGTACTTC. As protein: CSARDGGRATWTQYF.

This clonotype is classed as medium-sized. The chain joins TRBV5-1 to TRBJ2-3; 8 bases fit TRBD2. V trimming: 7 bases; J trimming: 5 bases; junction bases outside the gene matches: 9. CDR1 SGHRS and CDR2 YFSETQ come from the germline V gene. CDR3 length equals 14 residues. The chain's CDR3 is CASRKSGSLDTQYF. The DNA for the CDR3 is TGCGCCAGCCGGAAGAGCGGGAGTTTAGATACGCAGTATTTT.

This clonotype was counted only a few times. This rearrangement joins TRBV5-1 to TRBJ1-1; D gene ambiguous. This CDR3 has 15 amino acids. The V end was cut by 2 bases, the J end by 1 base, with 12 bases between. Germline V gives CDR1 SGHRS, CDR2 YFSETQ. This CDR3 is CASSFREAGNTEAFF. In DNA form, the CDR3 reads TGCGCCAGCAGCTTCCGGGAAGCCGGGAACACTGAAGCTTTCTTT.

The rearrangement uses TRBV7-3 and TRBJ2-2, with D possibly being TRBD2 (5 bases). V was clipped by 2 bases and J by 1 base, with 8 bases between them. Germline V gene lookup returns CDR1 SGHTA and CDR2 FQGTGA. The CDR3 has 15 amino acids. This CDR3 is CASSLSGMNTGELFF. In nucleotides, the CDR3 is TGTGCCAGCAGCTTATCGGGAATGAACACCGGGGAGCTGTTTTTT.

The chain carries TRBV25-1 and TRBJ2-3; no reliable D call. The germline V and J ends were trimmed by 4 bases and 5 bases, with 7 bases remaining between them. Looked up from germline, CDR1 is MGHDK and CDR2 is SYGVNS. The CDR3 length is 12 residues. The CDR3 loop is CASSAVVDTQYF. CDR3 DNA: TGTGCCAGCAGTGCAGTAGTAGATACGCAGTATTTT. Full variable domain (outside the CDR3, taken from reference TRBV25-1 and TRBJ2-3): EADIYQTPRYLVIGTGKKITLECSQTMGHDKMYWYQQDPGMELHLIHYSYGVNSTEKGDLSSESTVSRIRTEHFPLTLESARPSHTSQYLCASSAVVDTQYFGPGTRLTVL.

This clonotype was found once. V gene TRBV27 combines with J gene TRBJ2-5; no definite D call. Germline assignment: CDR1 MNHEY and CDR2 SMNVEV (reference sequence). Trimming took off 4 bases at V and 1 base at J, with 13 bases between the two ends. The CDR3 covers 15 residues. The CDR3 here is CASSYPSGSQETQYF. The CDR3 DNA is TGTGCCAGCAGTTACCCTTCCGGGTCCCAAGAGACCCAGTACTTC.

The rearrangement joins TRBV19 to TRBJ1-6; D perhaps matches TRBD1 (6 bases). The CDR3 covers 16 residues. From germline, CDR1 is LNHDA and CDR2 SQIVND (reference sequence). The V and J ends lost 3 bases and 8 bases respectively, with 17 bases between them. CDR3 region: CASSMPPGRGDSPLHF. Here the CDR3 DNA reads TGTGCCAGTAGTATGCCCCCCGGCAGGGGAGATTCACCCCTCCACTTT.

The chain carries TRBV20-1 and TRBJ2-3, with D perhaps given as TRBD1 or TRBD2 (5 bases each). V lost 1 base to trimming and J lost 1 base, with 15 bases between them. The germline gives CDR1 DFQATT, CDR2 SNEGSKA (reference sequence). The length of the CDR3 is 16 residues. This CDR3 reads CSARVGTTAGTDTQYF. CDR3 nucleotides: TGCAGTGCTAGAGTTGGGACCACCGCAGGCACAGATACGCAGTATTTT.

This clonotype was counted only a few times. This chain joins TRBV20-1 and TRBJ1-6, with D possibly TRBD1 on 5 matching bases. The CDR3 consists of 16 residues. Trimming removed 0 bases from V and 0 bases from J, with 9 bases in between. The germline gives CDR1 DFQATT, CDR2 SNEGSKA (reference sequence). The CDR3 coding sequence is TGCAGTGCTAGAGATAGGCAGGGCTCCTATAATTCACCCCTCCACTTT. It specifies CSARDRQGSYNSPLHF.

This clonotype occurred a few times. The rearrangement uses TRBV12-3 or TRBV12-4 and TRBJ2-5, with a possible D match to TRBD2 (6 bases). Trimming shortened V by 5 bases and J by 2 bases, and 12 bases separated the two germline ends. CDR3 length equals 14 residues. Written as DNA, the CDR3 is TGTGCCAGCAGTGAGGGAGGTGGGCAAGAGACCCAGTACTTC. Translation gives CASSEGGGQETQYF.

The chain uses TRBV28 and TRBJ2-1, with 10 positions matching TRBD1. This CDR3 has 16 residues. CDR1 is MDHEN, CDR2 SYDVKM, per germline. V dropped 2 bases and J dropped 7; count of bases not matched to a gene: 8. In DNA form, the CDR3 reads TGTGCCAGCAGTTTAGCCGGGGACAGGGGAAAGAATGAGCAGTTCTTC. As protein: CASSLAGDRGKNEQFF. The full variable domain, rest sourced from reference TRBV28 and TRBJ2-1, is DVKVTQSSRYLVKRTGEKVFLECVQDMDHENMFWYRQDPGLGLRLIYFSYDVKMKEKGDIPEGYSVSREKKERFSLILESASTNQTSMYLCASSLAGDRGKNEQFFGPGTRLTVL.

This clonotype is large within its sample. This rearrangement joins TRBV30 to TRBJ1-3, with a possible D match to TRBD1 (6 bases). The CDR3 length is 15 residues. Trimming took off 3 bases at V and 0 bases at J, with 12 bases between the two ends. CDR1 and CDR2 from the germline V gene are GTSNPN and SVGIG (reference sequence). CDR3 in amino acids: CAWRLKDSSGNTIYF. CDR3 nucleotides: TGTGCCTGGAGACTTAAGGACAGCTCTGGAAACACCATATATTTT.

This clonotype was detected only once. This chain uses TRBV20-1 with TRBJ1-1, with 8 bases that match TRBD1. The CDR3 contains 20 residues. CDR1 is DFQATT and CDR2 is SNEGSKA in the germline V gene (reference sequence). Germline trimming cut 4 bases from V and 0 bases from J; bases unmatched to any gene: 22. CDR3 in amino acids: CSATRPLIWTGQTLNTEAFF. CDR3 in DNA: TGCAGTGCTACCAGACCCCTAATCTGGACAGGGCAAACACTGAACACTGAAGCTTTCTTT.

This clonotype was counted between two and nine times. The rearrangement joins TRBV6-1 to TRBJ1-3; D gene unclear. V was trimmed by 3 bases and J by 0 bases, leaving 9 bases between them. Germline loops: CDR1 MNHNS, CDR2 SASEGT. The CDR3 length is 15 residues. As DNA, the CDR3 is TGTGCCAGCAGTGACCAACACCTCTCTGGAAACACCATATATTTT. Translation: CASSDQHLSGNTIYF.

The chain has TRBV7-9 and TRBJ2-5; TRBD2 matches at 10 bases. CDR3 size: 15 residues. With V trimmed by 4 bases and J by 3 bases, 5 bases remained unmatched. CDR1 is SEHNR and CDR2 is FQNEAQ in the germline V gene (reference sequence). The CDR3 is CASSSIGTSEETQYF. The CDR3 DNA reads TGTGCCAGCAGCTCCATCGGGACTAGCGAAGAGACCCAGTACTTC.